This TCR beta chain originates from a study of T cell changes during pregnancy in multiple sclerosis. After removal of 3 bases from V and 3 bases from J, the junction contained 7 bases not matched to a gene. The CDR3 contains 16 residues. CDR1 is SGHAT, CDR2 FQNNGV, per germline. Sequencing used immunoSEQ multiplex PCR; TCRdb keeps in-frame clones, though not all of them. The table lists roughly 99,000 clones, about 92% of them singletons. This clonotype was sampled from a female donor in good health, enrolled as a control in a pregnancy study. The source material was peripheral blood, sampled after pregnancy. The rearrangement joins TRBV11-2 to TRBJ2-2; 7 bases match TRBD2. CDR3 loop: CASSFFRLADTGELFF. CDR3 DNA: TGTGCCAGCAGCTTCTTTCGGCTAGCGGACACCGGGGAGCTGTTTTTT.